The 6 T cell receptor beta chains listed next were all sequenced from one sample in a study of blood T cells in healthy people across ages. Primers used in a second PCR of about 7 to 12 cycles were a sample-barcoded 5' primer and a J-beta primer mix. MiXCR, run by TCRdb on the 5' RACE reads, gives a single entry per CDR3 protein. The table records 550,000 to 750,000 distinct CDR3 sequences, around 21% of them present only once. Sequencing used blood. The source of these receptors is a man in his sixties or seventies in good health.

The table lists this clonotype with a few counts. The chain combines TRBV25-1 with TRBJ2-7; 10 positions match TRBD1. With V trimmed by 5 bases and J by 3 bases, 4 bases remained unmatched. The CDR3 totals 14 residues. The germline gives CDR1 MGHDK, CDR2 SYGVNS. The CDR3 loop reads CASSFWTGGYEQYF. The CDR3 DNA reads TGTGCCAGCAGTTTTTGGACAGGGGGCTACGAGCAGTACTTC.

This clonotype occurred a few times. V gene TRBV10-3 combines with J gene TRBJ1-1; 9 bases are a match to TRBD1. V shed 5 bases, J shed 4 bases, and the junction held 2 bases outside the gene matches. Germline V gene sequence: CDR1 ENHRY, CDR2 SYGVKD. CDR3 size: 13 residues. This chain's CDR3 is CAISWDRATEAFF. CDR3 in DNA: TGTGCCATCAGTTGGGACAGGGCCACTGAAGCTTTCTTT.

The V and J genes are TRBV21-1 and TRBJ2-5; the D call TRBD1 from the table was never checked on the DNA. TRBV21-1 is labeled a pseudogene. This CDR3 has 17 residues. Here the CDR3 reads CASSNRTALSYQETQYF. In DNA, the CDR3 is TGTGCCAGCAGCAACCGGACAGCCCTCTCGTACCAAGAGACCCAGTACTTC.

This clonotype was seen only a few times. The V and J genes are TRBV6-1 and TRBJ2-7, with D unresolved. The ends were cut back, 4 bases at V and 3 bases at J, with 7 bases in the middle. CDR1 is MNHNS and CDR2 is SASEGT in the germline V gene. CDR3 length: 12 residues. CDR3 sequence reads: CASSGLFYEQYF. CDR3 in DNA: TGTGCCAGCAGTGGTCTGTTCTACGAGCAGTACTTC.

V is TRBV10-3 and J is TRBJ2-3; the D is unclear. In germline, CDR1 is ENHRY, CDR2 SYGVKD. The CDR3 covers 14 residues. With 3 bases removed from V and 1 base from J, the gap between germline ends came to 8 bases. This CDR3 is CAISDGHRTDTQYF. CDR3 nucleotides: TGTGCCATCAGTGACGGGCACCGCACAGATACGCAGTATTTT.

This clonotype was observed once. Being one base from a much bigger clone, this may be a read error. This rearrangement joins TRBV20-1 to TRBJ2-1; 11 bases are a match to TRBD2. V dropped 6 bases and J dropped 13; count of bases not matched to a gene: 11. The CDR3 loop spans 13 amino acids. The germline V gene has CDR1 DFQATT and CDR2 SNEGSKA (reference sequence). CDR3 in amino acids: CSAPRSGRALQFF. In DNA, the CDR3 is TGCAGTGCCCCCCGTAGCGGGAGGGCCCTTCAGTTCTTC.